A selection of T cell receptor beta chains follows, all from one sample in a study of cytomegalovirus exposure and HLA in healthy donors. Method: immunoSEQ multiplex PCR; TCRdb's copy keeps in-frame clones and lacks some. There are tens of thousands of clones in the sample; approximately 91% occur only once, and 2% to 3% lies in the top ten. The sample comprised PBMCs. These receptors were obtained from a woman younger than 30 in good health and CMV-seronegative. CDR3s leave out the opening cysteine and the closing phenylalanine or tryptophan. The D gene is left open where the match is weak.

v_call	j_call	d_call	cdr3_aa
TRBV27	TRBJ2-3	TRBD2	ASSLSGGSRPTDTQY
TRBV28	TRBJ2-3	.	ASRKTRSSTDTQY
TRBV4-2	TRBJ2-7	.	ASSQEGRGTYEQY
TRBV5-1	.	TRBD2	ASSLGVGRARYEQY
TRBV9	TRBJ1-2	TRBD1	ASSASGQGWYGYT
TRBV7-8	TRBJ1-4	.	ASSPREGFNEKLF
TRBV7-2	TRBJ2-3	TRBD1	ASSRDRGSADTQY
TRBV27	TRBJ2-1	TRBD2	ASSYNRVPFSGRHDNEQF
TRBV7-2	TRBJ2-5	.	ASSLAGWYQETQY
TRBV7-2	TRBJ1-1	.	ASITHSAGTNTEAF
TRBV6-1	TRBJ2-1	TRBD2	ASSEVSGLAGGNEQF
TRBV7-3	TRBJ2-1	TRBD2	ASSLTRASGIYNEQF
TRBV2	TRBJ2-7	.	ASSPIYEQY
TRBV30	TRBJ2-2	TRBD2	AWSRGGLAGKRFDRGAV
TRBV28	TRBJ2-3	TRBD2	ASSLDLEAGLADTQY
TRBV27	TRBJ2-7	.	ASRTGNEQY
TRBV27	TRBJ2-2	TRBD1	ASSPRTGGTGELF
TRBV28	TRBJ2-5	TRBD2	ASSLPGLAETQY
TRBV7-9	TRBJ1-4	.	ASSLSQGINEKLF
TRBV29-1	TRBJ1-5	TRBD1	SAGTGLGQPQH
TRBV5-4	TRBJ2-3	.	ASSLARSPGTDTQY
TRBV5-1	TRBJ2-3	.	ASSFSGGASPDTQY
TRBV11-1	TRBJ2-2	TRBD1	ASSPRDRGTGELF
TRBV4-2	TRBJ2-7	.	ASSQAGSLYEQY